Listed here are 17 T cell receptor beta chains from one sample, sequenced in a study of T cells in localized non-small cell lung cancer. The assay was immunoSEQ multiplex PCR, and TCRdb's table has in-frame clones only and misses some. This sample yields 52,000 or so clones, of which roughly 83% are seen a single time; 17% belongs to the top ten. The sample here was peripheral blood mononuclear cells, taken before any cancer treatment. The receptors originated from a man aged 40 to 75 with stage III lung adenocarcinoma.

The rearrangement links TRBV2 to TRBJ1-1, with D unresolved. CDR1 SNHLY and CDR2 FYNNEI come from the germline V gene. This CDR3 is built from 13 residues. Deletions cut 4 bases from V and 1 base from J, with 7 bases between. The CDR3 loop reads CASSVDGNTEAFF. The CDR3 DNA reads as TGTGCCAGCAGTGTGGACGGGAACACTGAAGCTTTCTTT.

The J gene is TRBJ2-7, the V gene TRBV11-3, with 10 bases aligning to TRBD2. Trimming at V came to 5 bases and at J to 4 bases, leaving 5 bases not matched to a gene. CDR1 and CDR2 (germline): SGHNT, YENEEA. There are 14 residues in the CDR3. Here the CDR3 reads CASSPPGLAYEQYF. DNA of the CDR3: TGTGCCAGCAGCCCTCCGGGACTAGCGTACGAGCAGTACTTC.

The chain links TRBV19 to TRBJ1-4, with 7 bases lining up with TRBD1. V dropped 5 bases and J dropped 8; count of bases not matched to a gene: 5. The CDR3 extends over 13 amino acids. Per the germline V gene, CDR1 is LNHDA and CDR2 is SQIVND (reference sequence). In nucleotides, the CDR3 is TGTGCCAGTAGTTCCCCAGGGGGAGAAAAACTGTTTTTT. Its protein is CASSSPGGEKLFF.

The rearrangement uses TRBV7-9 and TRBJ2-3; no definite D call. The CDR3 loop spans 13 amino acids. Germline values: CDR1 SEHNR, CDR2 FQNEAQ (reference sequence). Trimming took off 4 bases at V and 2 bases at J, with 7 bases between the two ends. CDR3 region: CASSSLPTDTQYF. The CDR3 DNA reads TGTGCCAGCAGCTCTCTACCCACAGATACGCAGTATTTT.

V is TRBV9 and J is TRBJ2-3; D may be TRBD2 (7 bases). The CDR3 covers 17 residues. CDR1 and CDR2 (germline): SGDLS, YYNGEE. Trimming left V 4 bases short and J 0 bases short, with 18 bases between. The CDR3 sequence is CASSQGGPSGSTDTQYF. CDR3 DNA: TGTGCCAGCAGCCAAGGGGGGCCTAGCGGTAGCACAGATACGCAGTATTTT.

The chain joins TRBV18 to TRBJ1-5; TRBD1 is a possible D gene (5 bases). The CDR3 sequence is 14 residues long. Trimming cost V 2 bases and J 6 bases, with 11 bases left between them. The V gene's germline CDR1 is KGHSH and CDR2 LQKENI. CDR3 protein: CASSPESGSQPQHF. The CDR3 region has the DNA TGTGCCAGCTCACCAGAGTCAGGGAGTCAGCCCCAGCATTTT.

This clone has just a few counts. The chain links TRBV7-9 to TRBJ1-2; no reliable D call. CDR3 length: 14 amino acids. The germline V gene has CDR1 SEHNR and CDR2 FQNEAQ (reference sequence). Deletions cut 5 bases from V and 3 bases from J, with 13 bases between. In DNA form, the CDR3 reads TGTGCCAGCAGCCCACCATGGGAGGACTATGGCTACACCTTC. It encodes CASSPPWEDYGYTF. The variable domain in full, completed from reference TRBV7-9 and TRBJ1-2, reads DTGVSQNPRHKITKRGQNVTFRCDPISEHNRLYWYRQTLGQGPEFLTYFQNEAQLEKSRLLSDRFSAERPKGSFSTLEIQRTEQGDSAMYLCASSPPWEDYGYTFGSGTRLTVV.

The chain has TRBV25-1 and TRBJ2-3; D is possibly TRBD1 or TRBD2 (6 bases each). Per the germline V gene, CDR1 is MGHDK and CDR2 is SYGVNS. V lost 4 bases and J 3 bases, leaving 17 bases between the germline ends. This CDR3 spans 16 amino acids. Written as DNA, the CDR3 is TGTGCCAGCAGTGTAGGAGGCGGGACACTTACAGATACGCAGTATTTT. It specifies CASSVGGGTLTDTQYF.

This rearrangement joins TRBV7-2 to TRBJ1-6; D is ambiguous. This CDR3 has 17 residues. The germline CDR1 and CDR2 sequences are SGHTA and FQGNSA. V shed 1 base and J shed 0 bases, with 10 bases lying between them. The CDR3 bases are TGTGCCAGCAGCTTAGTGGTAGGAGGCTCCTATAATTCACCCCTCCACTTT. This sequence encodes CASSLVVGGSYNSPLHF. The entire variable domain, with the rest obtained from reference TRBV7-2 and TRBJ1-6, is as follows: GAGVSQSPSNKVTEKGKDVELRCDPISGHTALYWYRQSLGQGLEFLIYFQGNSAPDKSGLPSDRFSAERTGGSVSTLTIQRTQQEDSAVYLCASSLVVGGSYNSPLHFGNGTRLTVT.

V and J are TRBV18 and TRBJ2-2; D not resolved. CDR3 length: 17 residues. Per the germline V gene, CDR1 is KGHSH and CDR2 is LQKENI. Trimming shortened V by 5 bases and J by 2 bases, and 18 bases separated the two germline ends. The CDR3 reads CASSFFSEVANTGELFF. The CDR3 nucleotides are TGTGCCAGCTCATTTTTTTCAGAGGTGGCTAACACCGGGGAGCTGTTTTTT.

The V gene is TRBV19, the J gene TRBJ1-5; no firm D call. The length of the CDR3 is 12 residues. Germline values: CDR1 LNHDA, CDR2 SQIVND (reference sequence). V was cut by 8 bases and J by 7 bases, with 12 bases left in between. CDR3 amino acids: CASAPRGQPQHF. In DNA, the CDR3 is TGTGCCAGTGCCCCGCGGGGACAGCCCCAGCATTTT. The complete variable domain, with remaining parts taken from reference TRBV19 and TRBJ1-5, reads DGGITQSPKYLFRKEGQNVTLSCEQNLNHDAMYWYRQDPGQGLRLIYYSQIVNDFQKGDIAEGYSVSREKKESFPLTVTSAQKNPTAFYLCASAPRGQPQHFGDGTRLSIL.

Only one count was recorded for this clone. This chain connects TRBV5-1 to TRBJ1-5, with 7 positions matching TRBD1. Germline CDR1 is SGHRS and CDR2 is YFSETQ. The V and J ends lost 0 bases and 4 bases, in that order; junction bases with no gene match: 4. The CDR3 loop spans 15 amino acids. The CDR3 nucleotides are TGCGCCAGCAGCTTGGACGGGACAGAAAATCAGCCCCAGCATTTT. Translation gives CASSLDGTENQPQHF.

This rearrangement joins TRBV29-1 to TRBJ2-5; D tentatively fits TRBD1 or TRBD2 (5 bases each). The germline V gene has CDR1 SQVTM and CDR2 ANQGSEA. V was pared by 1 base and J by 5 bases, with 8 bases between. There are 12 residues in the CDR3. This CDR3 is CSVEGGTETQYF. Here the CDR3 DNA reads TGCAGCGTTGAAGGAGGGACCGAGACCCAGTACTTC.

The chain recombines TRBV2 with TRBJ2-1; either TRBD1 or TRBD2 may supply D (5 bases each). V lost 6 bases and J 9 bases, leaving 21 bases between the germline ends. Germline V gene sequence: CDR1 SNHLY, CDR2 FYNNEI. The length of the CDR3 is 15 residues. As DNA, the CDR3 is TGTGCCAGCAGCCCCCTCGGAGCAGGGAGTGCTGAGCAGTTCTTC. Residues: CASSPLGAGSAEQFF.

V and J are TRBV14 and TRBJ2-7; the D is unclear. CDR1 and CDR2 from the germline V gene are SGHDN and FVKESK. Trimming pared 1 base from V and 4 bases from J, leaving 2 bases between. This CDR3 is built from 11 residues. In DNA, the CDR3 is TGTGCCAGCAGCCAAGTGTACGAGCAGTACTTC. Protein product: CASSQVYEQYF.

The chain carries TRBV19 and TRBJ1-5; D is ambiguous. This CDR3 has 13 residues. Trimming cost V 3 bases and J 6 bases, with 9 bases left between them. The V gene's germline CDR1 is LNHDA and CDR2 SQIVND (reference sequence). The DNA of the CDR3 is TGTGCCAGTAGTATGGGGATGGTTCAGCCCCAGCATTTT. Its translation is CASSMGMVQPQHF.

The rearrangement joins TRBV18 to TRBJ1-1; no firm D call. From germline, CDR1 is KGHSH and CDR2 LQKENI. The V gene lost 4 bases and the J gene lost 1 base, with 10 bases spanning the gap. This CDR3 has 14 amino acids. The CDR3 DNA reads TGTGCCAGCTCACTCTCGGGCCCGAACACTGAAGCTTTCTTT. This encodes CASSLSGPNTEAFF.